The sequence of this T cell receptor beta chain was determined in a study of response to subunit inactivated influenza vaccine (dated by TCRdb to between 2017 and 2018). General notes on the study: The study used deep quantitative T cell receptor repertoire profiling to track responses to a trivalent subunit inactivated influenza vaccine. What the study reported, not specific to this receptor: The authors suggested that each seasonal influenza vaccination may recruit only a limited number of new T cells.

Receptor libraries were prepared by RT-PCR. TCRdb names Illumina HiSeq 2500 as the instrument used. TCRdb reprocessing: public reads trimmed at Q25 with fastp, clones called with MiXCR, in-frame beta chains kept. Rows are unified per CDR3 protein, each entry keeping the most common DNA and genes. For this sample the table gives about 780,000 distinct CDR3 sequences, of which approximately 18% were detected only once. The top ten constitute around 9.9% of the sample. In this sample, this clonotype turned up a few times. The target of this receptor is not known. The record has no base qualities; no much larger clone is one base away. There are 14 amino acids in the CDR3, from cysteine to phenylalanine inclusive. Just CDR3 DNA is preserved here, 42 bases in frame from base 1. V was cut back by 2 bases and J by 1 base, leaving a gap of 6 bases between them. The CDR1 and CDR2 encoded by the germline V gene (reference sequence) are DFQATT and SNEGSKA.

The sequence is built from TRBV20-1 and TRBJ2-6, with a weak D call of TRBD1 (6 bases match). The source is a man between 45 and 60 years old who received an inactivated influenza vaccine. Donor details come from another sample of the same person, matched by shared clones. This specimen was PBMCs from blood, taken more than 4 days after vaccination. The nucleotides are TGCAGTGCTAGAACAGGGTCTGGGGCCAACGTCCTGACTTTC. Its protein is CSARTGSGANVLTF.